The 20 T cell receptor beta chains given below trace back to one sample, sequenced in a study of cytomegalovirus exposure and HLA in healthy donors. Amplification used 60 Vbeta primers and 13 Jbeta primers. Generated by immunoSEQ multiplex PCR, the TCRdb table keeps only in-frame clones and is missing some. The sample has some 200,000 clones, approximately 78% seen once. Material for sequencing was PBMCs. These receptors originate from a woman aged 18-30 years in good health and CMV-seronegative.

The chain joins TRBV5-1 to TRBJ2-5, with D unresolved. V shed 2 bases and J shed 4 bases, with 9 bases lying between them. The CDR3 spans 13 residues. Germline CDR1 reads SGHRS; CDR2 reads YFSETQ. In DNA form, the CDR3 reads TGCGCCAGCAGCTTTAATAGATTAGAGACCCAGTACTTC. Its translation is CASSFNRLETQYF.

The chain combines TRBV19 with TRBJ2-3, with 9 positions matching TRBD2. The CDR3 runs 19 residues. The V and J ends lost 3 bases and 5 bases, in that order; junction bases with no gene match: 18. Germline V gene data show CDR1 as LNHDA and CDR2 as SQIVND (reference sequence). The CDR3 is CASSMEVAGAIGALDTQYF. As DNA, the CDR3 is TGTGCCAGTAGTATGGAAGTAGCGGGGGCAATAGGGGCCTTAGATACGCAGTATTTT.

The CDR3 sequence: CASSLGGTGVQPQHF. The CDR3 DNA is TGTGCCAGCAGCTTGGGTGGGACAGGGGTTCAGCCCCAGCATTTT. The chain joins TRBV5-4 to TRBJ1-5, with 10 bases matching TRBD1. J lost 6 bases, V lost 0 bases, and 3 bases had no gene match. The CDR3 loop spans 15 amino acids. Germline V gene sequence: CDR1 SGHNT, CDR2 YYREEE (reference sequence).

Comments on this clone: This specimen includes other DNA sequences encoding the same CDR3. V is TRBV18 and J is TRBJ2-5, with 10 nucleotides matching TRBD1. Germline V gene sequence: CDR1 KGHSH, CDR2 LQKENI. The CDR3 extends over 14 amino acids. Trimming at V came to 3 bases and at J to 5 bases, leaving 3 bases not matched to a gene. CDR3 nucleotides: TGTGCCAGCTCACCCCCGGGACAGGGGGAGACCCAGTACTTC. Translation gives CASSPPGQGETQYF.

The rearrangement links TRBV6-4 to TRBJ1-2; no definite D call. Trimming stripped 2 bases from V and 4 bases from J, with 11 bases between. The CDR3 is made up of 14 amino acids. Per germline, CDR1 MRHNA and CDR2 SNTAGT. The CDR3 protein is CASSDLVGGYGYTF. The CDR3 DNA reads as TGTGCCAGCAGTGACCTGGTCGGAGGCTATGGCTACACCTTC.

Only one count was recorded for this clone. V gene TRBV6-5 combines with J gene TRBJ2-1; the D gene is possibly TRBD1 (6 bases). V was pared by 0 bases and J by 8 bases, with 14 bases between. Germline V CDR1 and CDR2: MNHEY, SVGAGI. This CDR3 has 15 amino acids. CDR3 bases: TGTGCCAGCAGTTACTCGGGGCAGGGGTCGGATGAGCAGTTCTTC. Protein product: CASSYSGQGSDEQFF.

The gene calls are TRBV5-1 and TRBJ1-1; D ambiguous. CDR1 and CDR2 from the germline V gene are SGHRS and YFSETQ. This CDR3 comprises 13 residues. V lost 2 bases and J 4 bases, leaving 9 bases between the germline ends. The CDR3 DNA follows: TGCGCCAGCAGCTTTATGGCTGCCACTGAAGCTTTCTTT. It codes for CASSFMAATEAFF.

The chain has TRBV5-1 and TRBJ1-2; 8 positions match TRBD1. Per germline, CDR1 SGHRS and CDR2 YFSETQ. Trimming took 5 bases from V and 6 from J; bases not matched to a gene: 12. The CDR3 runs 15 residues. In DNA, the CDR3 is TGCGCCAGCAGGCCTACTGCAGGGGGCGCGGATGGCTACACCTTC. It yields the protein CASRPTAGGADGYTF.

The rearrangement joins TRBV2 to TRBJ1-1; D is possibly TRBD1 (5 bases). Germline CDR1 reads SNHLY; CDR2 reads FYNNEI. V was clipped by 5 bases and J by 0 bases, with 16 bases between them. CDR3 length equals 16 residues. Here the CDR3 DNA reads TGTGCCAGCAGTACCCCGACAGACCTGATGAACACTGAAGCTTTCTTT. Protein product: CASSTPTDLMNTEAFF.

This clone was detected a few times. The V call is TRBV27, the J call TRBJ2-2; perhaps TRBD2 as D (5 bases). Trimming pared 3 bases from V and 5 bases from J, leaving 25 bases between. Germline V CDR1 and CDR2: MNHEY, SMNVEV (reference sequence). The CDR3 contains 19 residues. The CDR3 DNA sequence: TGTGCCAGCAGTTTCGAAGAACCGCCCCGCGGACTGGTTACCGGGGAGCTGTTTTTT. Residues: CASSFEEPPRGLVTGELFF.

The chain uses TRBV11-2 and TRBJ2-3; D is unresolved. Germline CDR1 reads SGHAT; CDR2 reads FQNNGV. CDR3 length: 16 residues. V was cut by 5 bases and J by 2 bases, with 17 bases left in between. The CDR3 loop reads CASSLQRNSHTDTQYF. The CDR3 DNA is TGTGCCAGCAGCCTACAACGAAACAGCCACACAGATACGCAGTATTTT.

The chain uses TRBV7-8 and TRBJ2-1; 13 bases agree with TRBD2. The CDR3 sequence is 15 residues long. The V segment lost 5 bases and the J segment 6 bases; nucleotides outside the gene matches: 4. CDR1 SGHVS and CDR2 FQNEAQ come from the germline V gene. The CDR3 sequence is CASSVLAGGPNEQFF. CDR3 nucleotides: TGTGCCAGCAGCGTACTAGCGGGAGGGCCCAATGAGCAGTTCTTC.

The chain carries TRBV6-1 and TRBJ1-3, with D hard to call. V was shortened by 3 bases and J by 0 bases, with 9 bases between the two germline ends. Germline CDR1 and CDR2: MNHNS and SASEGT. The CDR3 has 15 amino acids. In DNA form, the CDR3 reads TGTGCCAGCAGTGATCAGGCCATCTCTGGAAACACCATATATTTT. It encodes CASSDQAISGNTIYF.

The chain uses TRBV19 and TRBJ1-2; TRBD1 aligns across 7 bases. V was clipped by 4 bases and J by 4 bases; unmatched bases: 6. Germline V gene data show CDR1 as LNHDA and CDR2 as SQIVND (reference sequence). This CDR3 is 14 amino acids long. The CDR3 region is CASSNRGEGYGYTF. The DNA for the CDR3 is TGTGCCAGTAGTAACAGGGGTGAGGGCTATGGCTACACCTTC.

The genes are TRBV2 and TRBJ1-2, with 10 bases aligning to TRBD1. The trim removed 4 bases at V and 6 bases at J, leaving 11 bases unmatched. This CDR3 is 16 amino acids long. Per the germline V gene, CDR1 is SNHLY and CDR2 is FYNNEI. The CDR3 here is CASSGGGTGAFDGYTF. The CDR3 region has the DNA TGTGCCAGCAGTGGGGGGGGGACAGGGGCCTTCGATGGCTACACCTTC.

This clone was counted once. The V call is TRBV5-6, the J call TRBJ2-7; 11 bases are a match to TRBD1. J lost 5 bases, V lost 4 bases, and 2 bases had no gene match. This CDR3 comprises 13 residues. Looked up from germline, CDR1 is SGHDT and CDR2 is YYEEEE. CDR3 in amino acids: CASSKGQGDEQYF. CDR3 nucleotide sequence: TGTGCCAGCAGCAAGGGACAGGGGGACGAGCAGTACTTC.

This chain uses TRBV5-4 with TRBJ1-1; D is undetermined. The germline V gene has CDR1 SGHNT and CDR2 YYREEE (reference sequence). This CDR3 has 13 amino acids. V was pared by 10 bases and J by 6 bases, with 19 bases between. CDR3 nucleotide sequence: TGTGCCTCTCAAACAGCGTACGGGGCTGAAGCTTTCTTT. Residues: CASQTAYGAEAFF.

The V call is TRBV6-1, the J call TRBJ2-5; 7 bases align to TRBD1. With 2 bases clipped from V and 1 base from J, the junction kept 1 base outside the gene matches. The CDR3 sequence is 14 residues long. Germline lookup yields CDR1 MNHNS and CDR2 SASEGT. For the CDR3, the DNA is TGTGCCAGCAGTGAAAGGGACAGCCAAGAGACCCAGTACTTC. Translated: CASSERDSQETQYF.

The chain recombines TRBV7-8 with TRBJ1-2; tentative D call: TRBD1 (6 bases). Germline V CDR1 and CDR2: SGHVS, FQNEAQ. This CDR3 is 17 amino acids long. V shed 5 bases and J shed 3 bases, with 22 bases lying between them. The CDR3 sequence is CASSGFAGASHHYGYTF. Written as DNA, the CDR3 is TGTGCCAGCAGCGGATTTGCGGGGGCCTCACATCACTATGGCTACACCTTC.

The chain couples TRBV5-1 to TRBJ2-7; 8 positions match TRBD2. J lost 2 bases, V lost 0 bases, and 4 bases had no gene match. This CDR3 spans 15 amino acids. CDR1 is SGHRS and CDR2 is YFSETQ in the germline V gene. CDR3 protein: CASSLVGRGAYEQYF. DNA of the CDR3: TGCGCCAGCAGCTTGGTAGGGCGGGGGGCCTACGAGCAGTACTTC. Complete variable domain (other parts from reference TRBV5-1 and TRBJ2-7): KAGVTQTPRYLIKTRGQQVTLSCSPISGHRSVSWYQQTPGQGLQFLFEYFSETQRNKGNFPGRFSGRQFSNSRSEMNVSTLELGDSALYLCASSLVGRGAYEQYFGPGTRLTVT.